The 30 T cell receptor beta chains presented below share a single source sample, sequenced in a study of blood T cell repertoires in COVID-19. The assay was immunoSEQ multiplex PCR, and TCRdb's table has in-frame clones only and misses some. The table shows 300,000 to 350,000 clones, with 90% occurring only once. Sequencing input: peripheral blood. These TCRs come from a woman younger than 45 with COVID-19, enrolled during active disease.

The V gene is TRBV11-2, the J gene TRBJ2-5; D is possibly TRBD1 (5 bases). Germline values: CDR1 SGHAT, CDR2 FQNNGV. V dropped 0 bases and J dropped 1 base, with 9 bases sitting between them. The CDR3 runs 15 residues. CDR3 in DNA: TGTGCCAGCAGCTTAGATAGGGGAATCCAAGAGACCCAGTACTTC. Its protein is CASSLDRGIQETQYF. Based on the CDR3 plus reference TRBV11-2 and TRBJ2-5, the full variable domain is EAGVAQSPRYKIIEKRQSVAFWCNPISGHATLYWYQQILGQGPKLLIQFQNNGVVDDSQLPKDRFSAERLKGVDSTLKIQPAKLEDSAVYLCASSLDRGIQETQYFGPGTRLLVL.

The V call is TRBV2, the J call TRBJ1-1; a possible D gene is TRBD1 (5 bases). The CDR3 consists of 14 residues. V lost 5 bases and J lost 1, with 11 bases in between. Looked up from germline, CDR1 is SNHLY and CDR2 is FYNNEI. The CDR3 region has the DNA TGTGCCAGCAGTTTACTCACAGGGAACACTGAAGCTTTCTTT. Amino acid sequence: CASSLLTGNTEAFF.

The chain is built from TRBV19 and TRBJ1-5; D is possibly TRBD1 (5 bases). The CDR3 totals 15 residues. The V gene's germline CDR1 is LNHDA and CDR2 SQIVND (reference sequence). Between the trimmed V and J ends, which lost 3 bases and 0 bases, there was a span of 9 bases. The DNA for the CDR3 is TGTGCCAGTAGTATCACAGGTTATAGCAATCAGCCCCAGCATTTT. Protein product: CASSITGYSNQPQHF.

The chain carries TRBV6-5 and TRBJ1-2, with D perhaps TRBD1 (6 bases). V was trimmed by 5 bases and J by 2 bases, leaving 12 bases between them. Germline CDR1 reads MNHEY; CDR2 reads SVGAGI. The CDR3 sequence is 14 residues long. For the CDR3, the DNA is TGTGCCAGCAGTCCCCAGCAGGGGAACTATGGCTACACCTTC. The encoded protein is CASSPQQGNYGYTF.

This rearrangement joins TRBV30 to TRBJ2-3, with 7 bases identical to TRBD1. CDR1 GTSNPN and CDR2 SVGIG come from the germline V gene (reference sequence). The ends lost 3 bases at V and 6 bases at J; junction bases unmatched: 9. This CDR3 spans 14 amino acids. The CDR3 DNA reads TGTGCCTGGAGAAGGGGACAGTTGGCGGATACGCAGTATTTT. Its translation: CAWRRGQLADTQYF.

CDR3 region: CASSGSLAIWADTQYF. Here the CDR3 DNA reads TGTGCCAGCAGCGGTAGCCTAGCGATCTGGGCAGATACGCAGTATTTT. The V gene is TRBV7-9, the J gene TRBJ2-3; D might be TRBD2 (6 bases). Germline loops: CDR1 SEHNR, CDR2 FQNEAQ (reference sequence). The CDR3 length is 16 residues. V dropped 5 bases and J dropped 4 bases, with 19 bases sitting between them.

The chain carries TRBV7-2 and TRBJ1-2; no clear D gene. The CDR3 length is 13 residues. The V and J ends lost 5 bases and 4 bases respectively, with 11 bases between them. The V gene's germline CDR1 is SGHTA and CDR2 FQGNSA. CDR3 coding DNA: TGTGCCAGCAGCGCGCGGCGGGGCTATGGCTACACCTTC. Translating gives CASSARRGYGYTF.

This clone was seen just once. V and J are TRBV3-1 (or the pseudogene TRBV3-2) and TRBJ1-5, with 8 bases matching TRBD1. V was clipped by 1 base and J by 7 bases; unmatched bases: 6. The CDR3 is 15 amino acids. The germline CDR1 and CDR2 sequences are LGHDT and YNNKEL (reference sequence). CDR3 protein: CASSQGGDRGQPQHF. CDR3 DNA sequence: TGTGCCAGCAGCCAAGGGGGAGACAGGGGACAGCCCCAGCATTTT.

The rearrangement uses TRBV28 and TRBJ1-2; a weak D match, TRBD1 (5 bases). Germline V gene lookup returns CDR1 MDHEN and CDR2 SYDVKM. Between the trimmed V and J ends, which lost 2 bases and 5 bases, there was a span of 12 bases. This CDR3 comprises 14 residues. CDR3 nucleotide sequence: TGTGCCAGCAGTTTAGAAGCAGGGCCATATGGCTACACCTTC. Amino acid sequence: CASSLEAGPYGYTF.

The rearrangement links TRBV19 to TRBJ1-5, with D possibly being TRBD1 (6 bases). V shed 4 bases and J shed 5 bases, with 24 bases lying between them. CDR1 LNHDA and CDR2 SQIVND come from the germline V gene (reference sequence). The length of the CDR3 is 18 residues. The CDR3 spells CASSTTGKGNWAYQPQHF. The CDR3, as DNA: TGTGCCAGTAGTACAACAGGGAAGGGGAACTGGGCGTATCAGCCCCAGCATTTT.

This sequence joins TRBV4-2 and TRBJ2-1, with TRBD2 identical over 9 bases. The CDR3 has 13 amino acids. The ends lost 4 bases at V and 15 bases at J; junction bases unmatched: 10. Germline V gene sequence: CDR1 LGHNA, CDR2 YNFKEQ. CDR3 nucleotide sequence: TGTGCCAGCAGCCTATACGGCGGGAGGGGTACGTTCTTC. It encodes CASSLYGGRGTFF.

The rearrangement uses TRBV30 and TRBJ1-5, with D tentatively TRBD1 (6 bases). V lost 1 base and J 4 bases, leaving 14 bases between the germline ends. Germline values: CDR1 GTSNPN, CDR2 SVGIG (reference sequence). This CDR3 comprises 15 residues. CDR3 DNA sequence: TGTGCCTGGAGTGGTCAAATACAGGGTAATCAGCCCCAGCATTTT. Translating gives CAWSGQIQGNQPQHF.

The chain uses TRBV2 and TRBJ1-2; possibly TRBD1 for D (6 bases). CDR1 is SNHLY and CDR2 is FYNNEI in the germline V gene. V lost 11 bases, J lost 6 bases, and 19 bases lay in between. The CDR3 totals 13 residues. CDR3 in amino acids: CAGGNRDADGYTF. As DNA, the CDR3 is TGTGCCGGTGGGAACAGGGACGCCGATGGCTACACCTTC. Complete variable domain (other parts from reference TRBV2 and TRBJ1-2): EPEVTQTPSHQVTQMGQEVILRCVPISNHLYFYWYRQILGQKVEFLVSFYNNEISEKSEIFDDQFSVERPDGSNFTLKIRSTKLEDSAMYFCAGGNRDADGYTFGSGTRLTVV.

V gene TRBV5-5 combines with J gene TRBJ2-7; 7 positions match TRBD2. Per the germline V gene, CDR1 is SGHKS and CDR2 is YYEKEE (reference sequence). This CDR3 has 14 amino acids. V shed 0 bases and J 0 bases; nucleotides not matched to a gene: 0. CDR3 in DNA: TGTGCCAGCAGCTTGGGCGGGAGCTCCTACGAGCAGTACTTC. Its protein product is CASSLGGSSYEQYF. Supplemented by reference TRBV5-5 and TRBJ2-7, the full variable domain reads DAGVTQSPTHLIKTRGQQVTLRCSPISGHKSVSWYQQVLGQGPQFIFQYYEKEERGRGNFPDRFSARQFPNYSSELNVNALLLGDSALYLCASSLGGSSYEQYFGPGTRLTVT.

The rearrangement uses TRBV27 and TRBJ1-5; TRBD1 matches at 8 bases. J lost 4 bases, V lost 0 bases, and 2 bases had no gene match. CDR1 is MNHEY, CDR2 SMNVEV, per germline (reference sequence). CDR3 length: 15 residues. CDR3 coding DNA: TGTGCCAGCAGTTTATCGGGACAGGTAAATCAGCCCCAGCATTTT. It is translated as CASSLSGQVNQPQHF.

This clone appeared a single time. The chain employs TRBV10-3 and TRBJ1-3; tentatively, D is TRBD1 (5 bases). V was pared by 2 bases and J by 1 base, with 15 bases between. This CDR3 region has 17 residues. The germline CDR1 and CDR2 sequences are ENHRY and SYGVKD. CDR3: CAISEGRAIRSGNTIYF. The CDR3 DNA reads as TGTGCCATCAGTGAGGGCAGGGCAATTCGTTCTGGAAACACCATATATTTT.

The chain couples TRBV10-3 to TRBJ1-2; 8 positions match TRBD1. Unmatched junction bases numbered 20, after V lost 0 bases and J lost 5 bases. This CDR3 contains 20 residues. Germline loops: CDR1 ENHRY, CDR2 SYGVKD. The CDR3 sequence is CAISESNRATTGGVSYGYTF. The CDR3 DNA reads as TGTGCCATCAGTGAGTCGAATCGGGCGACCACAGGGGGTGTTTCGTATGGCTACACCTTC.

The CDR3 DNA reads TGTGCCAGCAGCTCGCAGGGGGCGGACTACACTGAAGCTTTCTTT. Translating it yields CASSSQGADYTEAFF. The V call is TRBV7-2, the J call TRBJ1-1, with TRBD1 matching over 8 bases. The CDR3 is made up of 15 amino acids. Germline CDR1 SGHTA, CDR2 FQGNSA. Trimming cost V 4 bases and J 3 bases; bases outside gene matches: 7.

This clone has just one count. The chain links TRBV19 to TRBJ2-7; 10 bases map to TRBD2. Trimming cost V 4 bases and J 1 base; bases outside gene matches: 7. The CDR3 runs 16 residues. Germline V gene data show CDR1 as LNHDA and CDR2 as SQIVND (reference sequence). Written as DNA, the CDR3 is TGTGCCAGTAGTACTCAGCGGGAGGGCAGGTCCTACGAGCAGTACTTC. This gives the protein CASSTQREGRSYEQYF.

The V gene is TRBV5-6, the J gene TRBJ2-7; D is possibly TRBD2 (6 bases). V lost 0 bases to trimming and J lost 3 bases, with 10 bases between them. The CDR3 runs 14 residues. Germline V lookup: CDR1 SGHDT, CDR2 YYEEEE. CDR3 sequence (DNA): TGTGCCAGCAGCTTGGGGAGGGCCTACTACGAGCAGTACTTC. Translating gives CASSLGRAYYEQYF. Looking up the rest from reference TRBV5-6 and TRBJ2-7 gives the full variable domain: DAGVTQSPTHLIKTRGQQVTLRCSPKSGHDTVSWYQQALGQGPQFIFQYYEEEERQRGNFPDRFSGHQFPNYSSELNVNALLLGDSALYLCASSLGRAYYEQYFGPGTRLTVT.

The rearrangement joins TRBV7-9 to TRBJ2-4; 11 bases fit TRBD2. The V gene's germline CDR1 is SEHNR and CDR2 FQNEAQ (reference sequence). This CDR3 comprises 15 residues. V was clipped by 4 bases and J by 8 bases; unmatched bases: 7. CDR3 sequence (DNA): TGTGCCAGCAGCTCAAGACTAGCGGGAAGGGACATTCAGTACTTC. As protein: CASSSRLAGRDIQYF.

The genes are TRBV19 and TRBJ2-1; 10 bases are a match to TRBD2. The V gene end was trimmed by 1 base and the J gene end by 4 bases; junction bases not matched to a gene: 4. CDR1 and CDR2 (germline): LNHDA, SQIVND (reference sequence). This CDR3 has 16 residues. CDR3: CASSIAGLALYNEQFF. The CDR3 DNA follows: TGTGCCAGTAGTATAGCGGGACTAGCGCTATACAATGAGCAGTTCTTC.

The chain has TRBV5-6 and TRBJ1-3; the D is unclear. Germline loops: CDR1 SGHDT, CDR2 YYEEEE. V was trimmed by 1 base and J by 0 bases, leaving 11 bases between them. The CDR3 consists of 16 residues. As DNA, the CDR3 is TGTGCCAGCAGCTTGCTCCCTGCTAGCTCTGGAAACACCATATATTTT. Residues: CASSLLPASSGNTIYF.

The V gene is TRBV20-1, the J gene TRBJ2-7; tentatively, D is TRBD2 (6 bases). With 3 bases removed from V and 4 bases from J, the gap between germline ends came to 13 bases. Germline CDR1 reads DFQATT; CDR2 reads SNEGSKA (reference sequence). The CDR3 has 13 residues. The CDR3 sequence: CSASDSGGYEQYF. In nucleotides, the CDR3 is TGCAGTGCTAGTGATAGCGGAGGTTACGAGCAGTACTTC.

The chain recombines TRBV18 with TRBJ1-6; TRBD1 matches at 7 bases. Germline CDR1 is KGHSH and CDR2 is LQKENI. The CDR3 runs to 14 residues. V gave up 2 bases and J gave up 8 bases; unmatched junction bases: 3. CDR3 loop: CASSPKGADSPLHF. Written as DNA, the CDR3 is TGTGCCAGCTCACCAAAGGGGGCAGATTCACCCCTCCACTTT.

The rearrangement joins TRBV9 to TRBJ2-5, with TRBD2 as a possible D gene (6 bases). Deletions cut 0 bases from V and 1 base from J, with 10 bases between. Per germline, CDR1 SGDLS and CDR2 YYNGEE. The CDR3 loop spans 15 amino acids. The CDR3 nucleotides are TGTGCCAGCAGCGTAGGGGGAGGCCCCCAAGAGACCCAGTACTTC. Translated: CASSVGGGPQETQYF.

This clone appeared once. The chain recombines TRBV14 with TRBJ2-7; 10 bases agree with TRBD2. J gave up 0 bases and V 4 bases, and 3 bases lay outside the gene matches. The CDR3 has 15 residues. Germline V lookup: CDR1 SGHDN, CDR2 FVKESK. The CDR3 here is CASSLRTSGSYEQYF. CDR3 coding DNA: TGTGCCAGCAGCCTCAGGACTAGCGGCTCCTACGAGCAGTACTTC.

The chain is built from TRBV10-1 and TRBJ2-2, with a possible D match to TRBD1 (6 bases). The CDR3 runs to 14 residues. CDR1 is WNHNN and CDR2 is SYGVQD in the germline V gene (reference sequence). V gave up 6 bases and J gave up 1 base, with 9 bases separating them. The CDR3 region has the DNA TGCGCCAGCAGCGGCAGGGGGAACACCGGGGAGCTGTTTTTT. Its translation is CASSGRGNTGELFF.

The chain uses TRBV4-2 and TRBJ2-1; TRBD2 agrees at 7 bases. This CDR3 is built from 17 residues. Germline CDR1 reads LGHNA; CDR2 reads YNFKEQ. With 0 bases clipped from V and 4 bases from J, the junction kept 9 bases outside the gene matches. The CDR3 DNA reads TGTGCCAGCAGCCAAGATCTGGCGGGAGCTACGTACAATGAGCAGTTCTTC. This sequence encodes CASSQDLAGATYNEQFF.

The gene calls are TRBV7-9 and TRBJ1-1, with TRBD1 matching over 9 bases. The junction had 7 bases not matched to a gene; V was cut back by 4 bases and J by 7 bases. CDR3 length: 14 residues. Germline loops: CDR1 SEHNR, CDR2 FQNEAQ (reference sequence). In DNA form, the CDR3 reads TGTGCCAGCAGCTGGGACAGGGAGGGTGGTGAAGCTTTCTTT. The encoded protein is CASSWDREGGEAFF. The full variable domain, its missing parts supplied by reference TRBV7-9 and TRBJ1-1, is DTGVSQNPRHKITKRGQNVTFRCDPISEHNRLYWYRQTLGQGPEFLTYFQNEAQLEKSRLLSDRFSAERPKGSFSTLEIQRTEQGDSAMYLCASSWDREGGEAFFGQGTRLTVV.